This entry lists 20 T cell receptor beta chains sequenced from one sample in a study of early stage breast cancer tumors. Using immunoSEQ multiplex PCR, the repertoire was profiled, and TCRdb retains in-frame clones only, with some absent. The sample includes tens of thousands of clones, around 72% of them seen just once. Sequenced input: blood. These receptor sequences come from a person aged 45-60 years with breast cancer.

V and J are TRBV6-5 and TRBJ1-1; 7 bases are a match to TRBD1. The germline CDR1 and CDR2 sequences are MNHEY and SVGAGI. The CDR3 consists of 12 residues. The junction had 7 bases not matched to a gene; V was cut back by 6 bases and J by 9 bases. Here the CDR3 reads CASRRGTEKAFF. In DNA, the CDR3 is TGTGCCAGCAGACGAGGGACAGAGAAAGCTTTCTTT.

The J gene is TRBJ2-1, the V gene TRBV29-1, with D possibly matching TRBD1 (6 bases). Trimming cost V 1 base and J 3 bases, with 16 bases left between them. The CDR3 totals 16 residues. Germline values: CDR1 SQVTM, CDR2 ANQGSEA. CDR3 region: CSVEAPTGRYYNEQFF. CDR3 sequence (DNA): TGCAGCGTTGAAGCCCCTACAGGGCGCTACTACAATGAGCAGTTCTTC.

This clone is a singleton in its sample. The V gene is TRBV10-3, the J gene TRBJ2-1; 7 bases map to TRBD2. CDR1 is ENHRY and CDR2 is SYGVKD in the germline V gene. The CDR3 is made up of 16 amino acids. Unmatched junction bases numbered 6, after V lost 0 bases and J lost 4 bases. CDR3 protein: CAISESSGRSYNEQFF. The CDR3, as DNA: TGTGCCATCAGTGAGTCGTCCGGGAGGTCGTACAATGAGCAGTTCTTC.

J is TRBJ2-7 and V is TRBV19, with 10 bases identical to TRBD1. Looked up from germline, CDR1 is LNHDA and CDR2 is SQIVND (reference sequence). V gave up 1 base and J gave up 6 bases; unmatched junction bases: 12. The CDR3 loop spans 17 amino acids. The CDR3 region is CASSIVTGGTAPGEQYF. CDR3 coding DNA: TGTGCCAGTAGTATAGTGACAGGGGGCACAGCTCCTGGCGAGCAGTACTTC.

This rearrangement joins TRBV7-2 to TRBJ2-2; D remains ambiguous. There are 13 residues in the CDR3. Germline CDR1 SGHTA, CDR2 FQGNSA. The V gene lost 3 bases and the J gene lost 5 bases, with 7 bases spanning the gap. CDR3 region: CASSFYVTGELFF. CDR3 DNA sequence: TGTGCCAGCAGCTTCTATGTTACCGGGGAGCTGTTTTTT.

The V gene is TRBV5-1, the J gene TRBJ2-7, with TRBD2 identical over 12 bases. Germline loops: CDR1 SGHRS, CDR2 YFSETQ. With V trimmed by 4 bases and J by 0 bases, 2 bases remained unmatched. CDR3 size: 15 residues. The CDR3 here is CASSPGLAGSYEQYF. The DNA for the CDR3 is TGCGCCAGCAGCCCGGGACTAGCGGGCTCCTACGAGCAGTACTTC.

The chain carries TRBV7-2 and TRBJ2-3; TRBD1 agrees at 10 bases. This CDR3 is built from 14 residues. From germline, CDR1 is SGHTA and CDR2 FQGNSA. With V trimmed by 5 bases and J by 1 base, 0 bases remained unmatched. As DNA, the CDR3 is TGTGCCAGCAGCGGGACAGGGGGCACAGATACGCAGTATTTT. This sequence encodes CASSGTGGTDTQYF.

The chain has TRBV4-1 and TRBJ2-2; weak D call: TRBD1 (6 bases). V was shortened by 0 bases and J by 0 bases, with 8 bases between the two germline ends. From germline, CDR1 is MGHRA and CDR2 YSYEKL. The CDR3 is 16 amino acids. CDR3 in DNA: TGCGCCAGCAGCCAAGAAGGGACAACGAACACCGGGGAGCTGTTTTTT. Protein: CASSQEGTTNTGELFF.

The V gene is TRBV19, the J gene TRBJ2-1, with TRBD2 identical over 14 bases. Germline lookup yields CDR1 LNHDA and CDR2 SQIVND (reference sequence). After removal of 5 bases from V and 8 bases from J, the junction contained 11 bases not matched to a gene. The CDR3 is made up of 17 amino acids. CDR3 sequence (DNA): TGTGCCAGTAGTCCCGGACTAGCGGGAGGAGATAAGTATGAGCAGTTCTTC. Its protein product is CASSPGLAGGDKYEQFF.

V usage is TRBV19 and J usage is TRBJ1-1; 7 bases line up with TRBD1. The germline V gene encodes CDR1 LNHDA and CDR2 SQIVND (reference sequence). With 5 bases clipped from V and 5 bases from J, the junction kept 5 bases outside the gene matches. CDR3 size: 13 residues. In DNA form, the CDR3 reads TGTGCCAGTAGTCTAAGGGGGCGAACTGAAGCTTTCTTT. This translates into CASSLRGRTEAFF.

CDR3 DNA sequence: TGCGCCAGCAGCTTGGCCCTACCAAACTATGGCTACACCTTC. It encodes CASSLALPNYGYTF. The rearrangement joins TRBV5-1 to TRBJ1-2; D not resolved. There are 14 residues in the CDR3. Germline CDR1 reads SGHRS; CDR2 reads YFSETQ. Trimming took 0 bases from V and 2 from J, leaving 8 bases between them. Based on the CDR3 plus reference TRBV5-1 and TRBJ1-2, the full variable domain is KAGVTQTPRYLIKTRGQQVTLSCSPISGHRSVSWYQQTPGQGLQFLFEYFSETQRNKGNFPGRFSGRQFSNSRSEMNVSTLELGDSALYLCASSLALPNYGYTFGSGTRLTVV.

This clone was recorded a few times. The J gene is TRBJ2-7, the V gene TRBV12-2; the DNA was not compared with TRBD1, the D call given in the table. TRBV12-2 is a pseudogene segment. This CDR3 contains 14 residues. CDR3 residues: CASRFSGQNYEQYV. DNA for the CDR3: TGTGCAAGTCGCTTCTCCGGACAGAACTACGAGCAGTACGTC.

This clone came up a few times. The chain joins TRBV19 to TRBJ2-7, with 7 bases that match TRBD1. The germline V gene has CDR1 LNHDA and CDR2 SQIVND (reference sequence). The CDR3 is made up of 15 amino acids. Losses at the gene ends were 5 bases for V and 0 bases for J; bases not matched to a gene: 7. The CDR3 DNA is TGTGCCAGTAGTTTGACGACAGGGAGCTCCTACGAGCAGTACTTC. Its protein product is CASSLTTGSSYEQYF. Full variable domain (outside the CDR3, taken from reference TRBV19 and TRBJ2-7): DGGITQSPKYLFRKEGQNVTLSCEQNLNHDAMYWYRQDPGQGLRLIYYSQIVNDFQKGDIAEGYSVSREKKESFPLTVTSAQKNPTAFYLCASSLTTGSSYEQYFGPGTRLTVT.

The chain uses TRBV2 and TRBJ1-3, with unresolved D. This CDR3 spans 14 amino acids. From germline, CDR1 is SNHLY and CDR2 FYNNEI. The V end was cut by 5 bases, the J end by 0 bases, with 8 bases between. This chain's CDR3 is CASSQDISGNTIYF. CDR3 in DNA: TGTGCCAGCAGTCAGGATATCTCTGGAAACACCATATATTTT.

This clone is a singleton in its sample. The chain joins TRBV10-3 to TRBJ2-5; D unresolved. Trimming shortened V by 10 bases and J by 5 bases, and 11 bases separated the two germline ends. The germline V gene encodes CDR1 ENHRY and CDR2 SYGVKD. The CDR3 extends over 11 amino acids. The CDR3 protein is CATLSRETQYF. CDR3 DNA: TGTGCCACCTTATCTAGGGAGACCCAGTACTTC.

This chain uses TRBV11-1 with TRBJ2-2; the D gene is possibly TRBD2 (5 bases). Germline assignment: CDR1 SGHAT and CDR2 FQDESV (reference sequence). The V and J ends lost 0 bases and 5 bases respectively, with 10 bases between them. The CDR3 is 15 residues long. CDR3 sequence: CASSLALRETGELFF. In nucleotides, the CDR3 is TGTGCCAGCAGCTTAGCCTTGAGGGAGACCGGGGAGCTGTTTTTT. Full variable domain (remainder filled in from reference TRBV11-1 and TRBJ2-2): EAEVAQSPRYKITEKSQAVAFWCDPISGHATLYWYRQILGQGPELLVQFQDESVVDDSQLPKDRFSAERLKGVDSTLKIQPAELGDSAMYLCASSLALRETGELFFGEGSRLTVL.

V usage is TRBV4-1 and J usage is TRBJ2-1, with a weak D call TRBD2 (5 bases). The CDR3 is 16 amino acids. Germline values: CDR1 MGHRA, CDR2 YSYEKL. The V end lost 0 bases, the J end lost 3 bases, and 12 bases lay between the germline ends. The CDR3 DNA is TGCGCCAGCAGCCAAGATAAAGTGGGAGTCTACAATGAGCAGTTCTTC. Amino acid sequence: CASSQDKVGVYNEQFF.

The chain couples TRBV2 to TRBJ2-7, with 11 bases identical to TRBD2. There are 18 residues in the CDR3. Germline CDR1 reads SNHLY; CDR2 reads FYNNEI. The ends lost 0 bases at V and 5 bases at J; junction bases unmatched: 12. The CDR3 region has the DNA TGTGCCAGCAGTGAAGCGCTTAGCGGGAGGGCCCGGATCCACGAGCAGTACTTC. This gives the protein CASSEALSGRARIHEQYF.

The CDR3 nucleotides are TGCAGCGTTGACTCCCCCGGGACAGGGTCGTACGAGCAGTACTTC. Translation: CSVDSPGTGSYEQYF. The V call is TRBV29-1, the J call TRBJ2-7, with 9 bases lining up with TRBD1. The J segment lost 4 bases and the V segment lost 3 bases, leaving 10 bases of the junction unmatched. CDR3 length: 15 residues. Germline CDR1 reads SQVTM; CDR2 reads ANQGSEA.

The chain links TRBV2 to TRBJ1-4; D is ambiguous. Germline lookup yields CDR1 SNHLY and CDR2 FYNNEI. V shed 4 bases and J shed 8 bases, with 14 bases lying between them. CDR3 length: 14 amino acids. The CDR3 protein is CASSGLSGFEKLFF. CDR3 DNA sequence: TGTGCCAGCAGTGGTTTGTCGGGATTCGAAAAACTGTTTTTT.